Below, 25 T cell receptor beta chains from the same sample are listed, as sequenced in a study of shared clonotypes between healthy human individuals (dated by TCRdb to about 2020). Libraries were made using the immunoSEQ multiplex PCR assay. The source is immuneACCESS, and TCRdb retained only in-frame sequences with V and J called. Part of the clones is not carried over; for the studies checked, unresolved V genes explain less than half of this, and the remainder is unexplained. In this sample the table shows over a million clones, 78% of which occur a single time. 0.61% of the sample belongs to the ten largest clones. Sequenced material: memory CD4+ T cells from PBMCs. The intended sense of this specimen's cell subset or site label: CD45RA-negative fraction. These receptors were taken from a man younger than 35 in good health. Some clones in this sample may be carry-over from other donors' samples.

The rearrangement uses TRBV30 and TRBJ2-1, with 13 bases lining up with TRBD2. V shed 0 bases, J shed 13 bases, and the junction held 9 bases outside the gene matches. The CDR3 is 15 amino acids. Looked up from germline, CDR1 is GTSNPN and CDR2 is SVGIG (reference sequence). CDR3 residues: CAWSVQTSGRTGQFF. The CDR3 bases are TGTGCCTGGAGTGTACAGACTAGCGGGAGGACGGGCCAGTTCTTC. The complete variable domain, with remaining parts taken from reference TRBV30 and TRBJ2-1, reads SQTIHQWPATLVQPVGSPLSLECTVEGTSNPNLYWYRQAAGRGLQLLFYSVGIGQISSEVPQNLSASRPQDRQFILSSKKLLLSDSGFYLCAWSVQTSGRTGQFFGPGTRLTVL.

The rearrangement uses TRBV5-1 and TRBJ2-5; D could derive from TRBD1 or TRBD2 (5 bases each). The germline V gene has CDR1 SGHRS and CDR2 YFSETQ. V was shortened by 6 bases and J by 1 base, with 19 bases between the two germline ends. The CDR3 sequence is 16 residues long. The CDR3 nucleotides read TGCGCCAGCAACCAAACCCCCAGGGACCTCCAAGAGACCCAGTACTTC. It translates to CASNQTPRDLQETQYF.

This clone was counted once. The chain combines TRBV5-1 with TRBJ2-2, with 7 bases fitting TRBD2. The J segment lost 4 bases and the V segment lost 4 bases, leaving 7 bases of the junction unmatched. There are 15 residues in the CDR3. The germline gives CDR1 SGHRS, CDR2 YFSETQ. CDR3 sequence: CASSPGPGGTGELFF. The DNA of the CDR3 is TGCGCCAGCAGCCCGGGACCGGGGGGCACCGGGGAGCTGTTTTTT.

On this clone itself: One base away lies a much larger clone, so this may be a sequencing read error. Other DNA sequences in the sample encode the same CDR3. V gene TRBV20-1 combines with J gene TRBJ2-5, with D unclear. The CDR3 has 10 residues. Trimming left V 3 bases short and J 3 bases short, with 2 bases between. Germline V gene sequence: CDR1 DFQATT, CDR2 SNEGSKA (reference sequence). In DNA, the CDR3 is TGCAGTGCTAGCGAAGAGACCCAGTACTTC. Translated: CSASEETQYF.

The chain couples TRBV2 to TRBJ2-1; the D gene is possibly TRBD1 (5 bases). Germline CDR1 SNHLY, CDR2 FYNNEI. V was trimmed by 1 base and J by 12 bases, leaving 7 bases between them. This CDR3 contains 11 residues. For the CDR3, the DNA is TGTGCCAGCAGTGAAGGGACACGGCAGTTCTTC. This codes for CASSEGTRQFF.

The gene calls are TRBV7-3 and TRBJ1-2; no reliable D call. V lost 6 bases to trimming and J lost 6 bases, with 17 bases between them. Germline-derived CDR1 and CDR2 are SGHTA and FQGTGA. The CDR3 extends over 14 amino acids. CDR3 DNA sequence: TGTGCCAGCAGTTCGAGGGCCACAGCTGATGGCTACACCTTC. As protein: CASSSRATADGYTF. Based on the CDR3 plus reference TRBV7-3 and TRBJ1-2, the full variable domain is GAGVSQTPSNKVTEKGKYVELRCDPISGHTALYWYRQSLGQGPEFLIYFQGTGAADDSGLPNDRFFAVRPEGSVSTLKIQRTERGDSAVYLCASSSRATADGYTFGSGTRLTVV.

The rearrangement links TRBV7-5 to TRBJ2-2; TRBD1, the table's D call, lacks a check against the DNA. TRBV7-5 is flagged as a pseudogene. The CDR3 spans 13 residues. The CDR3 DNA sequence: TGTGTCAGAAAAACACAGGGGGCCGGGGAGCTGTTTTTT. Residues: CVRKTQGAGELFF.

The chain employs TRBV11-3 and TRBJ2-5; D remains unclear. The CDR3 spans 13 residues. V was shortened by 5 bases and J by 4 bases, with 11 bases between the two germline ends. Germline V gene sequence: CDR1 SGHNT, CDR2 YENEEA. CDR3 DNA sequence: TGTGCCAGCAGCCGAGCCGATAGAGAGACCCAGTACTTC. This gives the protein CASSRADRETQYF.

The V and J genes are TRBV7-8 and TRBJ2-7; 7 bases fit TRBD2. With 3 bases clipped from V and 1 base from J, the junction kept 3 bases outside the gene matches. Germline V gives CDR1 SGHVS, CDR2 FQNEAQ. The CDR3 is 14 residues long. The CDR3, as DNA: TGTGCCAGCAGCTTCGGCGGGAGATCCTACGAGCAGTACTTC. Its protein product is CASSFGGRSYEQYF. Supplemented by reference TRBV7-8 and TRBJ2-7, the full variable domain reads GAGVSQSPRYKVAKRGQDVALRCDPISGHVSLFWYQQALGQGPEFLTYFQNEAQLDKSGLPSDRFFAERPEGSVSTLKIQRTQQEDSAVYLCASSFGGRSYEQYFGPGTRLTVT.

This clone was recorded once. The chain couples TRBV14 to TRBJ2-4; 13 nucleotides line up with TRBD2. The ends lost 2 bases at V and 7 bases at J; junction bases unmatched: 2. Germline CDR1 SGHDN, CDR2 FVKESK. This CDR3 spans 15 amino acids. The CDR3 DNA is TGTGCCAGCAGCCAAACTAGCGGGAGGGGGAACATTCAGTACTTC. Amino acids: CASSQTSGRGNIQYF.

This clone has just one count. The chain carries TRBV27 and TRBJ2-4; 7 nucleotides agree with TRBD2. J lost 1 base, V lost 7 bases, and 13 bases had no gene match. The CDR3 length is 17 residues. Germline-derived CDR1 and CDR2 are MNHEY and SMNVEV (reference sequence). The CDR3 nucleotides are TGTGCCAGCAAGAGTACGGGGGGAACGCGGGCCAAAAACATTCAGTACTTC. Translating it yields CASKSTGGTRAKNIQYF.

This chain joins TRBV10-3 and TRBJ2-1, with TRBD2 as a possible D gene (6 bases). CDR1 and CDR2 from the germline V gene are ENHRY and SYGVKD. CDR3 size: 17 residues. V dropped 8 bases and J dropped 9 bases, with 29 bases sitting between them. CDR3 region: CAIRGSSGSNGGGEQFF. The CDR3 DNA is TGTGCCATCCGGGGGTCCTCCGGGAGTAATGGTGGTGGTGAGCAGTTCTTC.

The gene calls are TRBV28 and TRBJ2-3; D might be TRBD1 (7 bases). CDR3 length: 15 residues. The V gene lost 3 bases and the J gene lost 4 bases, with 14 bases spanning the gap. Germline lookup yields CDR1 MDHEN and CDR2 SYDVKM. The CDR3 DNA sequence: TGTGCCAGCAGTTTGCAGGGGGGTCGAGCAGATACGCAGTATTTT. Protein: CASSLQGGRADTQYF. Looking up the rest from reference TRBV28 and TRBJ2-3 gives the full variable domain: DVKVTQSSRYLVKRTGEKVFLECVQDMDHENMFWYRQDPGLGLRLIYFSYDVKMKEKGDIPEGYSVSREKKERFSLILESASTNQTSMYLCASSLQGGRADTQYFGPGTRLTVL.

V usage is TRBV28 and J usage is TRBJ2-3; tentatively, D is TRBD2 (6 bases). The CDR3 runs to 16 residues. Germline V gives CDR1 MDHEN, CDR2 SYDVKM. The V end lost 4 bases, the J end lost 3 bases, and 17 bases lay between the germline ends. CDR3 in amino acids: CASSSPGGAGTDTQYF. The CDR3 DNA reads TGTGCCAGCAGTTCCCCGGGCGGGGCAGGGACAGATACGCAGTATTTT.

This chain uses TRBV9 with TRBJ2-3; TRBD2 matches 7 bases. Germline CDR1 is SGDLS and CDR2 is YYNGEE. With V trimmed by 0 bases and J by 2 bases, 6 bases remained unmatched. This CDR3 is built from 16 residues. CDR3 sequence reads: CASSVGSREVTDTQYF. In nucleotides, the CDR3 is TGTGCCAGCAGCGTAGGTTCCCGGGAGGTCACAGATACGCAGTATTTT.

The chain uses TRBV11-3 and TRBJ2-3, with 7 bases lining up with TRBD2. Per germline, CDR1 SGHNT and CDR2 YENEEA. The ends lost 5 bases at V and 1 base at J; junction bases unmatched: 3. This CDR3 contains 14 residues. CDR3 sequence reads: CASSASGGTDTQYF. DNA of the CDR3: TGTGCCAGCAGCGCGAGCGGGGGCACAGATACGCAGTATTTT.

V is TRBV30 and J is TRBJ2-5; D tentatively fits TRBD1 or TRBD2 (5 bases each). The CDR3 has 13 amino acids. Between the trimmed V and J ends, which lost 5 bases and 4 bases, there was a span of 14 bases. Germline lookup yields CDR1 GTSNPN and CDR2 SVGIG (reference sequence). In DNA form, the CDR3 reads TGTGCCTGGGGGGTGGGGACGGGAGAGACCCAGTACTTC. Its translation: CAWGVGTGETQYF.

This chain links TRBV7-2 with TRBJ2-1; D is unclear. Germline values: CDR1 SGHTA, CDR2 FQGNSA. This CDR3 is built from 14 residues. Trimming shortened V by 5 bases and J by 7 bases, and 15 bases separated the two germline ends. DNA of the CDR3: TGTGCCAGCAGCATCCGTAGAGCGAGGAATGAGCAGTTCTTC. Translated: CASSIRRARNEQFF.

This clone was counted a single time. The chain carries TRBV28 and TRBJ1-1; D possibly corresponds to TRBD1 (6 bases). This CDR3 region has 18 residues. The V gene lost 0 bases and the J gene lost 0 bases, with 17 bases spanning the gap. Germline values: CDR1 MDHEN, CDR2 SYDVKM. CDR3 DNA: TGTGCCAGCAGTTTATGGGACAGAACCATTAAAATGAACACTGAAGCTTTCTTT. Translated: CASSLWDRTIKMNTEAFF.

The rearrangement joins TRBV9 to TRBJ2-7; 11 nucleotides agree with TRBD2. The CDR3 is made up of 15 amino acids. Germline V gene data show CDR1 as SGDLS and CDR2 as YYNGEE. Trimming removed 4 bases from V and 1 base from J; junction bases left unmatched: 4. CDR3 amino acids: CASSPGTSGSYEQYF. CDR3 coding DNA: TGTGCCAGCAGCCCGGGGACTAGCGGTTCCTACGAGCAGTACTTC.

This clone has a handful of counts. V gene TRBV28 combines with J gene TRBJ2-7; tentative D call: TRBD2 (5 bases). CDR3 length: 12 amino acids. V gave up 11 bases and J gave up 1 base, with 12 bases separating them. The germline gives CDR1 MDHEN, CDR2 SYDVKM. The CDR3 sequence is CAAQAGSYEQYF. In DNA form, the CDR3 reads TGTGCCGCGCAGGCGGGTTCCTACGAGCAGTACTTC.

CDR3 sequence (DNA): TGTGCCAGCAGCTTAGTAGCGAACGTCGGCGAGCAGTACTTC. Protein: CASSLVANVGEQYF. The genes are TRBV7-2 and TRBJ2-5, with TRBD2 as a possible D gene (5 bases). The J call is in doubt because the DNA end fits TRBJ2-7 better. This CDR3 has 14 residues. Germline V gene lookup returns CDR1 SGHTA and CDR2 FQGNSA.

This chain links TRBV5-1 with TRBJ2-3; D uncertain. This CDR3 spans 12 amino acids. CDR1 is SGHRS, CDR2 YFSETQ, per germline. The ends were cut back, 4 bases at V and 6 bases at J, with 9 bases in the middle. CDR3 sequence reads: CASSPVGDTQYF. DNA for the CDR3: TGCGCCAGCAGCCCGGTGGGGGATACGCAGTATTTT.

CDR3 amino acids: CASSPAGQKHEQYF. In nucleotides, the CDR3 is TGTGCCAGCTCACCAGCTGGACAGAAACACGAGCAGTACTTC. The rearrangement links TRBV18 to TRBJ2-7, with D perhaps matching TRBD1 (6 bases). This CDR3 contains 14 residues. CDR1 and CDR2 from the germline V gene are KGHSH and LQKENI. V lost 2 bases and J lost 5, with 13 bases in between.

The chain employs TRBV30 and TRBJ2-3; 14 positions match TRBD2. Germline trimming cut 7 bases from V and 3 bases from J; bases unmatched to any gene: 6. This CDR3 comprises 15 residues. The V gene's germline CDR1 is GTSNPN and CDR2 SVGIG (reference sequence). In DNA, the CDR3 is TGTGCCTCCGGGACTAGCGGGAGAGGGACAGATACGCAGTATTTT. Translated: CASGTSGRGTDTQYF.